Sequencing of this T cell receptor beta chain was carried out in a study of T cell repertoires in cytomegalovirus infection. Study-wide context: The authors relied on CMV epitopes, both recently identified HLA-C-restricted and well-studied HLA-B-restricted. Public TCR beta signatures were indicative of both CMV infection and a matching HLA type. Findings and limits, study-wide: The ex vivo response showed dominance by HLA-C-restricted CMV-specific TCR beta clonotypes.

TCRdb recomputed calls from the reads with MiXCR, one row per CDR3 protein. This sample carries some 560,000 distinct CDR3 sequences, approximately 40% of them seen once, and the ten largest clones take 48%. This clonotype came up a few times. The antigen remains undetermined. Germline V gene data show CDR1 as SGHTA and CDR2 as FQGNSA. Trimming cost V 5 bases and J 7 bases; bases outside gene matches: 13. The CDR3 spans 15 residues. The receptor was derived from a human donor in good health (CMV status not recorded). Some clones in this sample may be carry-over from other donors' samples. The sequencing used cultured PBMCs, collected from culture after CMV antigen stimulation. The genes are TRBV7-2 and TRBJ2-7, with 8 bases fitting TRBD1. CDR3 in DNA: TGTGCCAGCAGCCACAACAGGGGGTCGATCGAAGAGCAGTACTTC. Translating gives CASSHNRGSIEEQYF.